These 13 T cell receptor beta chains came from one sample sequenced in a study of CD8+ T cells in alopecia areata. Extracted from the samples, RNA was reverse transcribed into cDNA to serve as the sequencing template. This table comes from immunoSEQ multiplex PCR, and its TCRdb copy is limited to in-frame clones, with some not included. The sample shows more than 1,100 clones, none of them appearing just once. The sample was lesional skin. The receptor source for this set is a C3H/HeJ mouse with alopecia areata. The strain's MHC type: H2-k.

This clone was counted at least ten times. Gene names are the mouse ones. With the read ending 4 residues before the CDR3 end, the germline J gene is used to fill in that end. The rearrangement uses TRBV24 and TRBJ1-2; 10 bases are a match to TRBD1. The CDR3 extends over 13 amino acids. V trimming: 9 bases; J trimming: 2 bases; junction bases outside the gene matches: 3. Germline V lookup: CDR1 KGHTA, CDR2 FRNEEI. The CDR3 here is CARPGQGNSDYTF. CDR3 DNA, as far as it was read: TGTGCCAGGCCGGGACAGGGGAACTCC.

This clone was seen at least ten times. Gene names and germline refer to mouse. The CDR3 is cut off 4 residues early in the read; its end comes from the germline J gene. The genes are TRBV17 and TRBJ2-5, with 10 bases identical to TRBD2. In germline, CDR1 is MNHDT, CDR2 YYDKIL. The CDR3 runs 16 residues. CDR3 protein: CASSRDWDWGEDTQYF. CDR3 DNA (partial): TGTGCTAGCAGTAGAGATTGGGACTGGGGAGAAGAC.

This clone was seen at least ten times. Gene names are the mouse ones. The CDR3 here is CASSSGNTEVFF. The sequenced CDR3 bases are TGTGCCAGCAGTTCAGGGAACACA. The chain has TRBV13-3 and TRBJ1-1, with unresolved D. The read comes to an end 4 residues before the CDR3 does, leaving the germline J gene to fill in the end. Germline V CDR1 and CDR2: NNHDY, SYVADS. The CDR3 is made up of 12 amino acids. V was trimmed by 4 bases and J by 1 base, leaving 5 bases between them.

This clone occurred many times. All gene names here are mouse names. The read terminates 4 residues ahead of where the CDR3 ends, so the germline J gene completes it. This rearrangement joins TRBV13-1 to TRBJ2-5; 8 bases are a match to TRBD2. The CDR3 totals 13 residues. Trimming removed 7 bases from V and 3 bases from J; junction bases left unmatched: 4. Germline loops: CDR1 NSHNY, CDR2 SYGAGN. CDR3: CASSLGVQDTQYF. Partial CDR3 DNA: TGTGCCAGCTCACTGGGGGTTCAAGAC.

This clone showed up many times. The germline and genes are mouse ones. With the read ending 4 residues before the CDR3 end, the germline J gene is used to fill in that end. V and J are TRBV19 and TRBJ1-4, with 7 nucleotides matching TRBD1. Germline assignment: CDR1 FNHDT and CDR2 SITEND (reference sequence). The CDR3 runs to 14 residues. CDR3 sequence: CASSMRGRGERLFF. CDR3 DNA (partial): TGTGCCAGCAGTATGAGGGGGCGAGGCGAA. The variable domain in full, completed from reference TRBV19 and TRBJ1-4, reads GGIITQTPKFLIGQEGQKLTLKCQQNFNHDTMYWYRQDSGKGLRLIYYSITENDLQKGDLSEGYDASREKKSSFSLTVTSAQKNEMAVFLCASSMRGRGERLFFGHGTKLSVL.

This clone appeared many times. The genes and germline here are from mouse. The read ends 4 residues shy of where the CDR3 ends; the end is completed using the germline J gene. V usage is TRBV19 and J usage is TRBJ2-1; 10 bases map to TRBD2. The length of the CDR3 is 15 residues. With 3 bases clipped from V and 3 bases from J, the junction kept 3 bases outside the gene matches. Germline-derived CDR1 and CDR2 are FNHDT and SITEND (reference sequence). The CDR3: CASSTWGGGYAEQFF. The sequenced part of the CDR3 DNA is TGTGCCAGCAGTACCTGGGGGGGCGGCTATGCT.

This clone was recorded many times. Mouse names are used for the genes. The CDR3 goes on 4 residues after the read ends, and that part is filled in from the germline J gene. The chain recombines TRBV13-1 with TRBJ2-3; 10 nucleotides align to TRBD2. V trimming: 5 bases; J trimming: 4 bases; junction bases outside the gene matches: 4. The germline V gene encodes CDR1 NSHNY and CDR2 SYGAGN. The CDR3 contains 14 residues. CDR3 protein: CASREDWGPETLYF. Partial CDR3 DNA: TGTGCCAGCAGGGAGGACTGGGGGCCAGAA.

This clone has ten or more counts. Mouse gene names and germline throughout. The read stops 4 residues short of the end of the CDR3; the missing end is completed from the germline J gene. This chain links TRBV19 with TRBJ2-4; D possibly corresponds to TRBD1 (6 bases). The CDR3 loop spans 14 amino acids. Looked up from germline, CDR1 is FNHDT and CDR2 is SITEND (reference sequence). V was cut by 4 bases and J by 0 bases, with 9 bases left in between. Partial CDR3 DNA: TGTGCCAGCAGTCGGGACAAAAGTCAAAAC. It is translated as CASSRDKSQN. The complete CDR3 sequence is CASSRDKSQNTLYF.

This clone was counted many times. Any gene name here is a mouse gene name. The CDR3 end is not reached by the read, which stops 4 residues before it; the germline J gene fills it in. The chain joins TRBV3 to TRBJ1-1, with D maybe TRBD1 (6 bases). V lost 4 bases and J 0 bases, leaving 6 bases between the germline ends. The CDR3 loop spans 13 amino acids. Germline V CDR1 and CDR2: SNHLY, FYNGKV (reference sequence). CDR3 DNA (partial): TGTGCCAGCAGCTGGGACACAAACACA. Its translation is CASSWDTNT. The whole CDR3 sequence reads CASSWDTNTEVFF.

This clone came up many times. Gene names refer to mouse genes. The read stops 4 residues short of the end of the CDR3; the missing end is completed from the germline J gene. The chain joins TRBV14 to TRBJ2-2, with TRBD2 matching over 7 bases. The ends lost 5 bases at V and 2 bases at J; junction bases unmatched: 3. The germline V gene has CDR1 SGHDT and CDR2 FRDEAV. CDR3 length: 14 amino acids. The sequenced part of the CDR3 DNA is TGTGCCAGCAGATCACTGGGGAACACCGGG. It specifies CASRSLGNTG. The complete CDR3 sequence is CASRSLGNTGQLYF.

This clone was recorded at least ten times. At residue 12, TCRdb's protein disagrees with the DNA translation; the protein shown here derives from the DNA. Gene names are mouse gene names. The read terminates 3 residues ahead of where the CDR3 ends, so the germline J gene completes it. V usage is TRBV13-3 and J usage is TRBJ1-6; perhaps TRBD1 as D (6 bases). TRBJ1-6 is given ORF status, its function remaining uncertain. Between the trimmed V and J ends, which lost 4 bases and 3 bases, there was a span of 11 bases. The germline V gene encodes CDR1 NNHDY and CDR2 SYVADS. The CDR3 loop spans 15 amino acids. The chain's CDR3 is CASSLQGFYNSPLYF. The CDR3 bases that were read are TGTGCCAGCAGTCTACAGGGTTTCTATAATTCGCCC.

This clone has just a few counts. The listed TCRdb protein conflicts with the DNA translation at residue 10, and the protein shown is translated directly from the DNA. Gene names and germline match the mouse. The read comes to an end 3 residues before the CDR3 does, leaving the germline J gene to fill in the end. The V call is TRBV19, the J call TRBJ1-6; the match to TRBD1 covers 8 bases. TRBJ1-6 is noted as an ORF with a role that remains uncertain. The CDR3 covers 13 residues. In germline, CDR1 is FNHDT, CDR2 SITEND (reference sequence). The trim removed 4 bases at V and 10 bases at J, leaving 4 bases unmatched. Incomplete CDR3 DNA: TGTGCCAGCAGTCACCACAGGGGGTCGCCC. It translates to CASSHHRGSP. Given in full, the CDR3 is CASSHHRGSPLYF.

This clone was found many times. The listed genes are named as in mouse. The CDR3 end lies 4 residues beyond the end of the read and is filled in from the germline J gene. J is TRBJ2-2 and V is TRBV1; 7 positions match TRBD2. This CDR3 is 16 amino acids long. J lost 0 bases, V lost 0 bases, and 1 base had no gene match. Looked up from germline, CDR1 is NSQYPW and CDR2 is LRSPGD (reference sequence). The CDR3 loop is CTCSADWGSNTGQLYF. The covered CDR3 bases are TGCACCTGCAGTGCAGACTGGGGGTCAAACACCGGG.